This T cell receptor beta chain was identified in a study of T-cell reconstitution after alpha-beta-depleted transplantation in children. Whole-study results and caveats: It was reported that alpha-beta T cells came from several hundred expanded graft clones (about two months after transplant). Certain patients had high TCRbeta diversity at day 60, and it came from recipient T cells and thymic progenitors that survived. Among T cells one year after transplant, newly produced cells accounted for most counts and diversity.

This CDR3 has 15 residues. This clonotype was found many times. Antigen specificity is unknown. Its ends do not fully match the called genes, so a read error is possible. Unique molecular identifiers were incorporated into the prepared TCRbeta library. TCRdb re-analysed the PCR reads in MiXCR, keeping a single row per CDR3 protein. The repertoire holds 190,000 or so distinct CDR3 sequences, approximately 6.8% seen once, with 4.5% to 5.5% in the top ten. This specimen consisted of PBMCs, obtained before TCRalphabeta/CD19-depleted stem cell transplant. V and J are TRBV12-3 or TRBV12-4 and TRBJ2-1; TRBD2 aligns across 9 bases. The TCR was taken from a girl under three years old with combined immunodeficiency, due to receive a stem cell transplant. CDR3 sequence reads: CASSLAGVVYNEQFF. In nucleotides, the CDR3 is TGTGCCAGCAGCTTAGCGGGAGTCGTATACAATGAGCAGTTCTTC.